This note documents a single T cell receptor (beta chain) sequence. What it binds is not known. The source of the sample is a study of vaccination effects on CD4 cells after COVID-19. Peptide-pool stimulation followed by sequencing identified expanded antigen-specific CD4+ clonotypes in the ViraFEST assay. When about ten days of culture had elapsed, CD4+ T cells were isolated. Participants each got two BNT162b2 or mRNA-1273 vaccine doses. Method: immunoSEQ multiplex PCR; TCRdb's copy keeps in-frame clones and lacks some. The table lists 35,000 to 45,000 clones, almost 85% of them singletons. The CDR3 length is 17 residues. Germline V gives CDR1 SGHKS, CDR2 YYEKEE (reference sequence). J lost 2 bases, V lost 4 bases, and 13 bases had no gene match.

The sequenced sample was CD4+ T cells from PBMCs cultured with HCoV-NL63 spike peptides, obtained after COVID-19 vaccination. The rearrangement uses TRBV5-5 and TRBJ2-7, with 9 bases that match TRBD1. The source of this sequence is a human donor who received a COVID-19 vaccine. Some clones in this sample may be carry-over from other donors' samples. CDR3 DNA: TGTGCCAGCAGCCCAAAGACCGGGACAGGGCACACCTACGAGCAGTACGTC. Amino acid sequence: CASSPKTGTGHTYEQYV.